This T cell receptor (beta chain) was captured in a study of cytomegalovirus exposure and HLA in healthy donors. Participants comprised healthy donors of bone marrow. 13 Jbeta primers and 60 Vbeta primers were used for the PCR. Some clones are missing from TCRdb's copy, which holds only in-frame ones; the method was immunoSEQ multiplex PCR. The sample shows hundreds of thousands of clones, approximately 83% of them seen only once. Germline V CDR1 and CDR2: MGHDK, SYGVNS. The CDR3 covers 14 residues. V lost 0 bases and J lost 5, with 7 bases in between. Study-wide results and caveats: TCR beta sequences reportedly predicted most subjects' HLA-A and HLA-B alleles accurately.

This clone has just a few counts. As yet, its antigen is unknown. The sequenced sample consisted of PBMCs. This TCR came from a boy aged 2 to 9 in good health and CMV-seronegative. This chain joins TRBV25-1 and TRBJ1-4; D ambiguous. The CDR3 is CASSEYGRNEKLFF. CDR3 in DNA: TGTGCCAGCAGTGAATACGGGAGAAATGAAAAACTGTTTTTT.